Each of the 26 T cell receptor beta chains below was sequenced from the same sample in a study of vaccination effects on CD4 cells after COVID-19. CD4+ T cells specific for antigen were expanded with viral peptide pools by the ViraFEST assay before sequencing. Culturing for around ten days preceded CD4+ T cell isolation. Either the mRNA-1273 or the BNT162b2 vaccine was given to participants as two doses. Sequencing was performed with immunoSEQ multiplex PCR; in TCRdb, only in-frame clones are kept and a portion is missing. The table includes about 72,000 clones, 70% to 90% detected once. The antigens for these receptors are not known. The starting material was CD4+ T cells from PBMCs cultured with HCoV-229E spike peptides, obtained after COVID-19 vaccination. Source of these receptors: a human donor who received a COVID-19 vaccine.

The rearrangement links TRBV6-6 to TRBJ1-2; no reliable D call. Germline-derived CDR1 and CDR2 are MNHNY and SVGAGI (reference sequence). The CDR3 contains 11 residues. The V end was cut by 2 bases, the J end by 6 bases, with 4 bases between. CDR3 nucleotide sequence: TGTGCCAGCAGTTACGAGGATGGCTACACCTTC. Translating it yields CASSYEDGYTF.

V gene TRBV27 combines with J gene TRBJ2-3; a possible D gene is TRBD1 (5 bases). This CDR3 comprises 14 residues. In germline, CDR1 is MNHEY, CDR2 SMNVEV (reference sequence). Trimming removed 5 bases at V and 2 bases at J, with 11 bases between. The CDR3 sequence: CASSPPGATDTQYF. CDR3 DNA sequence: TGTGCCAGCAGTCCTCCTGGGGCCACAGATACGCAGTATTTT.

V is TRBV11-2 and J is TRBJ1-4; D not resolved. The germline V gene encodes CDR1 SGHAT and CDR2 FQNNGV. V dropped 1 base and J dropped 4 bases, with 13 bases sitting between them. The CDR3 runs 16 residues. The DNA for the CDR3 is TGTGCCAGCAGCTTAGTGACCCTCTCCCTTAATGAAAAACTGTTTTTT. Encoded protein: CASSLVTLSLNEKLFF.

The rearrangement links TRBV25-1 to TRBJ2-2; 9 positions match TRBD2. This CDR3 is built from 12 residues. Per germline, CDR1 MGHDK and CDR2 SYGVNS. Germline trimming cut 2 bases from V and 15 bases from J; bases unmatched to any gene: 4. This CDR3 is CASSEGGGAVFF. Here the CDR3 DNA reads TGTGCCAGCAGTGAAGGCGGGGGGGCGGTGTTTTTT.

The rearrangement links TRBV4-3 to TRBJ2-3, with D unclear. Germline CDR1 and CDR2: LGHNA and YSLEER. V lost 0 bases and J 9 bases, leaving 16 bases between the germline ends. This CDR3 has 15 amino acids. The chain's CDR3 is CASSQEIRSYGTQYF. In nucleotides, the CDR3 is TGCGCCAGCAGCCAAGAAATACGGTCCTACGGGACGCAGTATTTT.

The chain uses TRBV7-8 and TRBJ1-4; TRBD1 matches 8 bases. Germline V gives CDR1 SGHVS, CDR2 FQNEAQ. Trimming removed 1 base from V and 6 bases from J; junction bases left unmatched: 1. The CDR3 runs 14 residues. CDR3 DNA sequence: TGTGCCAGCAGCTTAGGACAGGGGTATGAAAAACTGTTTTTT. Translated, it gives CASSLGQGYEKLFF.

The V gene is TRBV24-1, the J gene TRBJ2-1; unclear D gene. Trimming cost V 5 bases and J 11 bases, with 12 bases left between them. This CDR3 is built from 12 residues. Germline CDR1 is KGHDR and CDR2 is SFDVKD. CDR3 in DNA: TGTGCCACCAGTGTATCCGATTCCAAGCAGTTCTTC. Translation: CATSVSDSKQFF.

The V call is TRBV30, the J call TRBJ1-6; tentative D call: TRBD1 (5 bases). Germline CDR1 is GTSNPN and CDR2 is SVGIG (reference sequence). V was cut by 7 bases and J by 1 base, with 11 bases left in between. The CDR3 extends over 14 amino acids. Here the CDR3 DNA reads TGTGCCTCCCAGGGAGGGTCCTATAATTCACCCCTCCACTTT. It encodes CASQGGSYNSPLHF.

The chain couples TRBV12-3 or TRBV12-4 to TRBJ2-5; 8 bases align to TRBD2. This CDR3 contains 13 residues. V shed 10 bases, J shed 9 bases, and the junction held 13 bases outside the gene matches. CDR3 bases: TGTGCCACCAGGACGGGGGGGGGCGAGGCCCAGTACTTC. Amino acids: CATRTGGGEAQYF.

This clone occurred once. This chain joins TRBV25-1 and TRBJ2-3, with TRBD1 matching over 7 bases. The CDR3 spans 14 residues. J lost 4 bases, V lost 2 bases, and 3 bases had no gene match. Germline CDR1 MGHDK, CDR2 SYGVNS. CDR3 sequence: CASSELTGPDTQYF. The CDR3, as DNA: TGTGCCAGCAGTGAACTGACAGGGCCAGATACGCAGTATTTT.

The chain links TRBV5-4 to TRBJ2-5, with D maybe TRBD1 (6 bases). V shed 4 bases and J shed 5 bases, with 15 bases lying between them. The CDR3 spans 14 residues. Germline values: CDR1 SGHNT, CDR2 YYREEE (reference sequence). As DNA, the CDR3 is TGTGCCAGCAGCCCGGGTGGACAGTACGAGACCCAGTACTTC. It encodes CASSPGGQYETQYF. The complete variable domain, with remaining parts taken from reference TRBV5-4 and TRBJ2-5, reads ETGVTQSPTHLIKTRGQQVTLRCSSQSGHNTVSWYQQALGQGPQFIFQYYREEENGRGNFPPRFSGLQFPNYSSELNVNALELDDSALYLCASSPGGQYETQYFGPGTRLLVL.

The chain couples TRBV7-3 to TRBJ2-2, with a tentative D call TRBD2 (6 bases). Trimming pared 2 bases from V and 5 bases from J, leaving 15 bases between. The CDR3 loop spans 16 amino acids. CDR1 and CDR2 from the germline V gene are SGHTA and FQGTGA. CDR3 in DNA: TGTGCCAGCAGCTTAGGGTCCGGGGAGGTTACCGGGGAGCTGTTTTTT. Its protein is CASSLGSGEVTGELFF.

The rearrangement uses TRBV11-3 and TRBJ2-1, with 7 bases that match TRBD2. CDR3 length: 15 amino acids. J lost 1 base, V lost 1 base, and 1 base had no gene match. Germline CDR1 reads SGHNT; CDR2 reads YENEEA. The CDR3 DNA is TGTGCCAGCAGCTTAGCCGGGGGGTCCTACAATGAGCAGTTCTTC. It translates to CASSLAGGSYNEQFF.

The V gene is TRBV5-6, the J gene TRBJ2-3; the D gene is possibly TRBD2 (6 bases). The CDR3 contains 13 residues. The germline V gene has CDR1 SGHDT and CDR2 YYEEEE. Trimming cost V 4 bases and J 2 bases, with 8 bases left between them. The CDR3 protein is CASSRGSTDTQYF. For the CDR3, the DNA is TGTGCCAGCAGCCGGGGGTCCACAGATACGCAGTATTTT. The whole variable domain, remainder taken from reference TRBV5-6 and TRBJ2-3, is DAGVTQSPTHLIKTRGQQVTLRCSPKSGHDTVSWYQQALGQGPQFIFQYYEEEERQRGNFPDRFSGHQFPNYSSELNVNALLLGDSALYLCASSRGSTDTQYFGPGTRLTVL.

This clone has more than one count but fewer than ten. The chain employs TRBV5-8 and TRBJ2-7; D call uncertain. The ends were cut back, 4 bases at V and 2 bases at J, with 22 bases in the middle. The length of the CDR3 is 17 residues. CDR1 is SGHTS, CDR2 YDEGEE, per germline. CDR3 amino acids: CASSQGYYVGRAYEQYV. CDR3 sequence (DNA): TGTGCCAGCAGCCAAGGATATTATGTGGGCCGAGCCTACGAGCAGTACGTC.

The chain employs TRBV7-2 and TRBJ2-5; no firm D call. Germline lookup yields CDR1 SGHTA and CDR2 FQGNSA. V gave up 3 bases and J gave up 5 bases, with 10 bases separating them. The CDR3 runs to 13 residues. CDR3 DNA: TGTGCCAGCAGCTTTCAGTTTGCGGAGACCCAGTACTTC. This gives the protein CASSFQFAETQYF.

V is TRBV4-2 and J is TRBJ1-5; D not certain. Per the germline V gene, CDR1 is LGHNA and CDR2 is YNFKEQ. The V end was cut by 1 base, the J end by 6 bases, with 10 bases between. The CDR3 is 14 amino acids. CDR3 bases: TGTGCCAGCAGCCAAGCCCTTGCGGGTCAGCCCCAGCATTTT. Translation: CASSQALAGQPQHF.

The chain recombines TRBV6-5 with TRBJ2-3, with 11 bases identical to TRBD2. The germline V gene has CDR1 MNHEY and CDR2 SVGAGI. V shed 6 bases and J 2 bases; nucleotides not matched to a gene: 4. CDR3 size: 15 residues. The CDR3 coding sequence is TGTGCCAGCAGGCTAGCGGGGGGACTCACAGATACGCAGTATTTT. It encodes CASRLAGGLTDTQYF.

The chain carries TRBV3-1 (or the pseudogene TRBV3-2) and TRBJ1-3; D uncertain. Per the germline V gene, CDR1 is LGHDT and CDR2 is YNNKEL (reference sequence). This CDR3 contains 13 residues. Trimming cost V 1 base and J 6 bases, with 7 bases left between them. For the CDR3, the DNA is TGTGCCAGCAGCCAAGGTGAGCCAAACACCATATATTTT. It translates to CASSQGEPNTIYF.

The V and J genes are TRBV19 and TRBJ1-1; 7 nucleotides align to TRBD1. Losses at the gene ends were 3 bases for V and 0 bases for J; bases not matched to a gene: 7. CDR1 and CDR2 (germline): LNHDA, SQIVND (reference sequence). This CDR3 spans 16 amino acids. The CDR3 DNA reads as TGTGCCAGTAGTATCCCGGGACAGCCTATGAACACTGAAGCTTTCTTT. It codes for CASSIPGQPMNTEAFF.

CDR3 residues: CASSLDRRASNTEAFF. CDR3 DNA: TGTGCCAGCAGCCTGGACAGACGGGCCTCGAACACTGAAGCTTTCTTT. The J gene is TRBJ1-1, the V gene TRBV7-2; D might be TRBD1 (6 bases). Deletions cut 5 bases from V and 1 base from J, with 17 bases between. The CDR3 consists of 16 residues. Germline loops: CDR1 SGHTA, CDR2 FQGNSA. The complete variable domain, with remaining parts taken from reference TRBV7-2 and TRBJ1-1, reads GAGVSQSPSNKVTEKGKDVELRCDPISGHTALYWYRQSLGQGLEFLIYFQGNSAPDKSGLPSDRFSAERTGGSVSTLTIQRTQQEDSAVYLCASSLDRRASNTEAFFGQGTRLTVV.

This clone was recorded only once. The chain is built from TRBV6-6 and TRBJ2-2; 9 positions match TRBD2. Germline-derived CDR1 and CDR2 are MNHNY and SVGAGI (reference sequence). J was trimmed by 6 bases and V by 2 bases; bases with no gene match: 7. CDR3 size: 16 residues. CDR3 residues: CASSYRGGGVAGELFF. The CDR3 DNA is TGTGCCAGCAGTTACCGAGGCGGGGGGGTGGCCGGGGAGCTGTTTTTT.

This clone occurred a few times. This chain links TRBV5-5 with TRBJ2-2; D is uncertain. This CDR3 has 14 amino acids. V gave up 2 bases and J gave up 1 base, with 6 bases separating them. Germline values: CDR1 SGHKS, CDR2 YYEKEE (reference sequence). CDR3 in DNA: TGTGCCAGCAGCTTCGGCTGGAACACCGGGGAGCTGTTTTTT. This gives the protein CASSFGWNTGELFF. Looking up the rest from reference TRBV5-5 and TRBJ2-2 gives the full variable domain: DAGVTQSPTHLIKTRGQQVTLRCSPISGHKSVSWYQQVLGQGPQFIFQYYEKEERGRGNFPDRFSARQFPNYSSELNVNALLLGDSALYLCASSFGWNTGELFFGEGSRLTVL.

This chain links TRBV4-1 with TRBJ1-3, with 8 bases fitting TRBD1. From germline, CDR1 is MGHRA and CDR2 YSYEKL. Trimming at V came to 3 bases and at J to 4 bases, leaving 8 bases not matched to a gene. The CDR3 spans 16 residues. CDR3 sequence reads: CASSHDSRGPGNTIYF. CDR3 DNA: TGCGCCAGCAGCCATGACTCCAGGGGGCCGGGAAACACCATATATTTT.

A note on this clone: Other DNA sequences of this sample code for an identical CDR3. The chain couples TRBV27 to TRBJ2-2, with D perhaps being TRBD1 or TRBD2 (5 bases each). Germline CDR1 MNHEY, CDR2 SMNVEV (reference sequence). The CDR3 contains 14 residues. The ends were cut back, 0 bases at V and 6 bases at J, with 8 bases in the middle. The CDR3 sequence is CASSLSGVPGELFF. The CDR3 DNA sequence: TGTGCCAGCAGTTTATCGGGGGTTCCCGGGGAGCTGTTTTTT.

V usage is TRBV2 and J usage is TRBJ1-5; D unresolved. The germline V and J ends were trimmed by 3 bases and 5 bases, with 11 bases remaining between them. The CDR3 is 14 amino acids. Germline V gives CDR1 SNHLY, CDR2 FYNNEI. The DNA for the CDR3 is TGTGCCAGCAGTGACACGACGGCAGATCAGCCCCAGCATTTT. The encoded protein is CASSDTTADQPQHF.